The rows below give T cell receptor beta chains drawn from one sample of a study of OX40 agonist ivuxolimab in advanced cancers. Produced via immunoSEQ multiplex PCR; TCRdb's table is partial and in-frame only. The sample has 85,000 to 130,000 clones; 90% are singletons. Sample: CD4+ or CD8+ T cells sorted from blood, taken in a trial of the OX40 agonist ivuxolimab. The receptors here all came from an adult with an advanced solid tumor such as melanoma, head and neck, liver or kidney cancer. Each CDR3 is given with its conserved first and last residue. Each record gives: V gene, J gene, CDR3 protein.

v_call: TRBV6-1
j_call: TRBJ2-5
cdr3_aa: CASSEAGGTEETQYF

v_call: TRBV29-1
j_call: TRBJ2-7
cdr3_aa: CSAGSSGITYEQYF

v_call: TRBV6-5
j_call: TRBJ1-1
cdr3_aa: CASSYGAGWNTEAFF

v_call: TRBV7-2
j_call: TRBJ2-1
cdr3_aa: CASSLNPYNEQFF

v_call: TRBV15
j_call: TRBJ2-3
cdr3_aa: CATSRVSDHTQYF

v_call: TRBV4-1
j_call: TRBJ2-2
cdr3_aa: CASSHLGGNTGELFF

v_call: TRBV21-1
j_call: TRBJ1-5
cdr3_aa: CASSKGRTAHSNQPQHF

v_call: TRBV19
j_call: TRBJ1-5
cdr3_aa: CASSYGQGQPQHF

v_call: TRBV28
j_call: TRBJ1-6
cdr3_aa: CASSLFGDSPLHF

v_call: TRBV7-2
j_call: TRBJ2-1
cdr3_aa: CASSLPTYNEQFF

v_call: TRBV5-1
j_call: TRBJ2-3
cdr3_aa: CASSLAGVGSTDTQYF

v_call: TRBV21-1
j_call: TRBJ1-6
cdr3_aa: CASSRQGSSPLHF

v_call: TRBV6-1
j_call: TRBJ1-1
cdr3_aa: CASSETQRVVVPEAFF

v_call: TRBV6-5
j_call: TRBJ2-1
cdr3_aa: CASRVGGAPNEQFF

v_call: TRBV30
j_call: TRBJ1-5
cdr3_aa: CAWTPTAIGNQPQHF

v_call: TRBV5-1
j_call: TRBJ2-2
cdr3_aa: CASSLVGAGELFF

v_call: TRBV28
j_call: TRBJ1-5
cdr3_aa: CASSLWRMGNQPQHF

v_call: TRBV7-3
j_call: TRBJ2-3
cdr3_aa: CASSFGDTQYF

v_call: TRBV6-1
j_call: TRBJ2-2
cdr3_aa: CASSESYATGELFF

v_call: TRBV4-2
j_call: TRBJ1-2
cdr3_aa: CASSQATDRNYGYTF

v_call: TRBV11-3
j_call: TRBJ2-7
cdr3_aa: CASSSRSSYEQYF

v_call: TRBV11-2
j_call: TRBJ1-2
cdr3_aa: CASSLEATGARGYTF

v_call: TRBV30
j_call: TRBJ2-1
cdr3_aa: CAWSERASGEQFF

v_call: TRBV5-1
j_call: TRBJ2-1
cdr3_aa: CASSLGGRVTYNEQFF

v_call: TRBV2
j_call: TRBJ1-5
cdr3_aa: CASRGTGGNSNQPQHF

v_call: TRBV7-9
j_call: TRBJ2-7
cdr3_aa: CASSFLGGRDEQYF

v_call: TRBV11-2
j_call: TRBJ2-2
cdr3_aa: CASSEGVLTGELFF

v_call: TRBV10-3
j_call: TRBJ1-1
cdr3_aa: CAIRATGGGTEAFF

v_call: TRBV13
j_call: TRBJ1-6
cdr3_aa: CASSSSSYNSPLHF

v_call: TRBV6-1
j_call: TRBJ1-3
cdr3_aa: CAGWTGGIGNTIYF

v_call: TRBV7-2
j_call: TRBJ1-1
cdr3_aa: CASTPFATGGTNTEAFF

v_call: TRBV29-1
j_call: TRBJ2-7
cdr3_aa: CSVEITGAYEQYF

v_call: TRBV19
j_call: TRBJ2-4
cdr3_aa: CASHSLTAPILAKNIQYF